This entry lists 31 T cell receptor beta chains sequenced from one sample in a study of identifying expanded T cells in peripheral blood (dated by TCRdb to between 2018 and 2021). Library construction relied on the immunoSEQ multiplex PCR assay. This immuneACCESS table, as held by TCRdb, lists in-frame sequences with V and J called but not all clones. Of the missing ones, under half trace to an unresolved V gene in checked studies; the others have no known cause. This sample lists over 65,000 clones; around 90% were detected once. The ten largest clonotypes hold 7% to 8.5% of the sample. The specimen was blood. These receptors originate from a person between 18 and 75 years old in good health.

V is TRBV5-1 and J is TRBJ2-3, with 9 bases matching TRBD2. CDR3 length: 14 amino acids. Germline V gives CDR1 SGHRS, CDR2 YFSETQ. Trimming at V came to 5 bases and at J to 4 bases, leaving 5 bases not matched to a gene. In nucleotides, the CDR3 is TGCGCCAGCAGAGCGGGGGGTGCCGCAGATACGCAGTATTTT. Encoded protein: CASRAGGAADTQYF.

This chain connects TRBV10-3 to TRBJ2-6; 8 nucleotides align to TRBD1. The germline CDR1 and CDR2 sequences are ENHRY and SYGVKD. This CDR3 has 18 residues. Unmatched junction bases numbered 6, after V lost 2 bases and J lost 0 bases. CDR3 sequence reads: CAISEATGGHSGANVLTF. The DNA of the CDR3 is TGTGCCATCAGTGAGGCTACAGGGGGGCACTCTGGGGCCAACGTCCTGACTTTC.

The V and J genes are TRBV6-5 and TRBJ1-5; D uncertain. Looked up from germline, CDR1 is MNHEY and CDR2 is SVGAGI. The V gene lost 0 bases and the J gene lost 7 bases, with 7 bases spanning the gap. CDR3 size: 13 residues. The CDR3 is CASSYSKEQPQHF. In nucleotides, the CDR3 is TGTGCCAGCAGTTACTCGAAGGAACAGCCCCAGCATTTT.

The V and J genes are TRBV19 and TRBJ2-7; 9 bases fit TRBD1. V shed 2 bases and J 1 base; nucleotides not matched to a gene: 6. The germline gives CDR1 LNHDA, CDR2 SQIVND (reference sequence). This CDR3 comprises 16 residues. CDR3 residues: CASSIIPGTGSYEQYF. In DNA, the CDR3 is TGTGCCAGTAGTATAATACCCGGGACAGGGTCCTACGAGCAGTACTTC.

The chain employs TRBV5-1 and TRBJ1-6; the match to TRBD1 covers 8 bases. J lost 3 bases, V lost 4 bases, and 6 bases had no gene match. The germline V gene encodes CDR1 SGHRS and CDR2 YFSETQ. The CDR3 contains 16 residues. Written as DNA, the CDR3 is TGCGCCAGCAGCAAAGACAGGGGTGGCTATAATTCACCCCTCCACTTT. It codes for CASSKDRGGYNSPLHF.

The V call is TRBV5-5, the J call TRBJ1-1, with 8 bases that match TRBD1. J lost 0 bases, V lost 2 bases, and 9 bases had no gene match. Germline CDR1 and CDR2: SGHKS and YYEKEE (reference sequence). The CDR3 has 17 amino acids. The CDR3 reads CASSFLRTGIMNTEAFF. In DNA form, the CDR3 reads TGTGCCAGCAGCTTTCTTAGGACAGGGATTATGAACACTGAAGCTTTCTTT.

The chain has TRBV11-3 and TRBJ1-1; TRBD1 agrees at 8 bases. With 6 bases clipped from V and 1 base from J, the junction kept 4 bases outside the gene matches. Germline loops: CDR1 SGHNT, CDR2 YENEEA. The CDR3 extends over 14 amino acids. CDR3 residues: CASRDRAGNTEAFF. The CDR3 DNA sequence: TGTGCCAGCAGGGACAGGGCGGGGAACACTGAAGCTTTCTTT.

The J gene is TRBJ1-2, the V gene TRBV9; D is unclear. The CDR3 has 13 amino acids. The ends were cut back, 3 bases at V and 8 bases at J, with 14 bases in the middle. CDR1 is SGDLS, CDR2 YYNGEE, per germline. CDR3 loop: CASSETGLEGYTF. CDR3 DNA: TGTGCCAGCAGCGAGACTGGGCTTGAAGGCTACACCTTC.

A single count supports this clone. The chain recombines TRBV21-1 with TRBJ1-5; the D call of TRBD1 is as the table states it, not checked on the DNA. TRBV21-1 is deemed a pseudogene. The CDR3 is made up of 18 amino acids. For the CDR3, the DNA is TGTGCCAGCAGCCCAGACGGCGACAGGGACCTTAGCAATCAGCCCCAGCATTTT. This encodes CASSPDGDRDLSNQPQHF.

The chain joins TRBV15 to TRBJ1-3; D gene unclear. Deletions cut 0 bases from V and 4 bases from J, with 7 bases between. The germline gives CDR1 LNHNV, CDR2 YYDKDF (reference sequence). There are 14 residues in the CDR3. The CDR3 sequence: CATSRDREGNTIYF. In DNA, the CDR3 is TGTGCCACCAGCAGAGATCGAGAGGGAAACACCATATATTTT.

The chain couples TRBV5-1 to TRBJ1-1; no clear D. The CDR3 contains 12 residues. V was shortened by 1 base and J by 1 base, with 2 bases between the two germline ends. In germline, CDR1 is SGHRS, CDR2 YFSETQ. CDR3 region: CASSLTNTEAFF. The CDR3 DNA follows: TGCGCCAGCAGCTTGACGAACACTGAAGCTTTCTTT.

The rearrangement links TRBV6-6 to TRBJ1-1; D not resolved. The CDR3 sequence is 12 residues long. Per germline, CDR1 MNHNY and CDR2 SVGAGI (reference sequence). Deletions cut 6 bases from V and 2 bases from J, with 7 bases between. The CDR3 nucleotides are TGTGCCAGCAGGACGGGAAACACTGAAGCTTTCTTT. This encodes CASRTGNTEAFF.

The chain is built from TRBV6-1 and TRBJ2-7; D is undetermined. The V end was cut by 9 bases, the J end by 3 bases, with 18 bases between. The CDR3 totals 14 residues. Germline V lookup: CDR1 MNHNS, CDR2 SASEGT. Written as DNA, the CDR3 is TGTGCCAGTACACTCCCTCAAGATGGCTACGAGCAGTACTTC. Translated: CASTLPQDGYEQYF.

The CDR3 protein is CASSLLPRGPYEQYF. For the CDR3, the DNA is TGTGCCAGCAGTTTATTACCCAGGGGGCCCTACGAGCAGTACTTC. The chain couples TRBV27 to TRBJ2-7; 8 bases line up with TRBD1. This CDR3 region has 15 residues. With V trimmed by 1 base and J by 2 bases, 4 bases remained unmatched. Germline-derived CDR1 and CDR2 are MNHEY and SMNVEV (reference sequence).

A few counts support this clone. The CDR3 DNA is TGTGCCAGCTCAAACAGGGCCTGGGGGGACACTGAAGCTTTCTTT. Residues: CASSNRAWGDTEAFF. The rearrangement joins TRBV18 to TRBJ1-1; weak D call: TRBD1 (6 bases). Trimming removed 5 bases from V and 3 bases from J, with 16 bases in between. Germline CDR1 is KGHSH and CDR2 is LQKENI. This CDR3 region has 15 residues.

The chain links TRBV7-3 to TRBJ1-1, with D unresolved. The ends were cut back, 5 bases at V and 1 base at J, with 8 bases in the middle. The CDR3 loop spans 13 amino acids. The germline gives CDR1 SGHTA, CDR2 FQGTGA. Here the CDR3 reads CASSVAENTEAFF. In DNA, the CDR3 is TGTGCCAGCAGCGTAGCGGAGAACACTGAAGCTTTCTTT.

This chain joins TRBV11-1 and TRBJ2-2; D possibly corresponds to TRBD1 (5 bases). The V end lost 5 bases, the J end lost 1 base, and 8 bases lay between the germline ends. The length of the CDR3 is 14 residues. Germline CDR1 SGHAT, CDR2 FQDESV (reference sequence). Here the CDR3 DNA reads TGTGCCAGCAGCCAGGGCCTGAACACCGGGGAGCTGTTTTTT. This sequence encodes CASSQGLNTGELFF.

This clone appeared a few times. The CDR3 loop is CATSRDLGQGGRQQETQYF. CDR3 bases: TGTGCCACCAGCAGAGATCTTGGGCAGGGAGGTAGACAACAAGAGACCCAGTACTTC. The gene calls are TRBV15 and TRBJ2-5; D is perhaps TRBD2 (6 bases). The CDR3 is made up of 19 amino acids. V lost 0 bases and J 2 bases, leaving 22 bases between the germline ends. The germline V gene encodes CDR1 LNHNV and CDR2 YYDKDF (reference sequence).

The chain couples TRBV7-8 to TRBJ1-2, with TRBD1 as a possible D gene (6 bases). This CDR3 comprises 16 residues. The germline gives CDR1 SGHVS, CDR2 FQNEAQ. The V end lost 5 bases, the J end lost 5 bases, and 21 bases lay between the germline ends. The CDR3 coding sequence is TGTGCCAGCAGCCGTTCCCCGACAGGAAGTGGTTATGGCTACACCTTC. It specifies CASSRSPTGSGYGYTF.

The chain joins TRBV30 to TRBJ2-1; unclear D gene. CDR1 GTSNPN and CDR2 SVGIG come from the germline V gene (reference sequence). This CDR3 is built from 15 residues. Trimming took off 0 bases at V and 0 bases at J, with 9 bases between the two ends. CDR3 coding DNA: TGTGCCTGGAGTGTAGGCGGAAGCTCCTACAATGAGCAGTTCTTC. It codes for CAWSVGGSSYNEQFF.

The chain has TRBV11-2 and TRBJ1-1; the D gene is possibly TRBD1 (5 bases). Germline CDR1 SGHAT, CDR2 FQNNGV. There are 13 residues in the CDR3. Trimming took off 0 bases at V and 6 bases at J, with 8 bases between the two ends. The CDR3 region is CASSLETGPEAFF. DNA of the CDR3: TGTGCCAGCAGCTTAGAGACGGGGCCTGAAGCTTTCTTT.

V gene TRBV28 combines with J gene TRBJ1-4; 7 nucleotides match TRBD1. Per germline, CDR1 MDHEN and CDR2 SYDVKM. J lost 8 bases, V lost 9 bases, and 15 bases had no gene match. This CDR3 has 15 amino acids. The chain's CDR3 is CASSIRTGRREKLFF. The CDR3 DNA is TGTGCCAGTTCCATCCGGACAGGCCGGCGGGAAAAACTGTTTTTT.

This chain connects TRBV19 to TRBJ1-2, with D maybe TRBD1 (5 bases). Germline V gives CDR1 LNHDA, CDR2 SQIVND (reference sequence). CDR3 size: 12 residues. V dropped 1 base and J dropped 9 bases, with 9 bases sitting between them. Here the CDR3 DNA reads TGTGCCAGTAGTATAGGGGACGCCCGCTACACCTTC. Protein sequence: CASSIGDARYTF.

The V call is TRBV5-1, the J call TRBJ2-1; possibly TRBD2 for D (5 bases). The V end was cut by 2 bases, the J end by 0 bases, with 12 bases between. The CDR3 totals 16 residues. Per germline, CDR1 SGHRS and CDR2 YFSETQ. CDR3 coding DNA: TGCGCCAGCAGCTTTTCTAGCCCCAGCTCCTACAATGAGCAGTTCTTC. This codes for CASSFSSPSSYNEQFF.

This clone appeared a single time. This chain joins TRBV7-9 and TRBJ1-6; 7 bases are shared with TRBD1. V gave up 3 bases and J gave up 13 bases; unmatched junction bases: 15. Germline V CDR1 and CDR2: SEHNR, FQNEAQ (reference sequence). The CDR3 is 16 residues long. This CDR3 reads CASSFQTGTTSSPLHF. CDR3 bases: TGTGCCAGCAGCTTCCAGACAGGGACAACCAGCTCGCCCCTCCACTTT.

J is TRBJ1-3 and V is TRBV6-5, with D perhaps TRBD1 (5 bases). The CDR3 extends over 13 amino acids. Trimming cost V 7 bases and J 4 bases, with 11 bases left between them. Germline CDR1 and CDR2: MNHEY and SVGAGI. CDR3 sequence: CASIGTVGNTIYF. For the CDR3, the DNA is TGTGCCAGCATCGGGACGGTCGGAAACACCATATATTTT.

This clone has just a few counts. J is TRBJ1-4 and V is TRBV29-1; 7 bases align to TRBD1. The V gene end was trimmed by 5 bases and the J gene end by 3 bases; junction bases not matched to a gene: 6. CDR1 and CDR2 (germline): SQVTM, ANQGSEA. The CDR3 has 14 amino acids. Written as DNA, the CDR3 is TGCAGCGTTCGACAGGGCGGTGCTAATGAAAAACTGTTTTTT. Its protein is CSVRQGGANEKLFF.

The chain carries TRBV5-1 and TRBJ1-2, with 8 bases identical to TRBD1. Per the germline V gene, CDR1 is SGHRS and CDR2 is YFSETQ. This CDR3 spans 15 amino acids. V dropped 3 bases and J dropped 4; count of bases not matched to a gene: 8. The CDR3 region has the DNA TGCGCCAGCAGCTGGGCAGACAGGGGTGTCTATGGCTACACCTTC. The encoded protein is CASSWADRGVYGYTF.

The CDR3 sequence is CASKGHATNTEAFF. For the CDR3, the DNA is TGTGCCAGTAAAGGCCACGCGACGAACACTGAAGCTTTCTTT. This chain joins TRBV19 and TRBJ1-1; D uncertain. CDR3 length: 14 amino acids. CDR1 is LNHDA and CDR2 is SQIVND in the germline V gene (reference sequence). V gave up 7 bases and J gave up 1 base, with 13 bases separating them.

This clone has only one observation. The V gene is TRBV7-2, the J gene TRBJ2-3; TRBD2 agrees at 10 bases. V shed 5 bases, J shed 1 base, and the junction held 12 bases outside the gene matches. From germline, CDR1 is SGHTA and CDR2 FQGNSA. CDR3 length equals 18 residues. This CDR3 is CASSQVPRLAGGTDTQYF. DNA of the CDR3: TGTGCCAGCAGCCAGGTGCCGAGGCTAGCGGGGGGCACAGATACGCAGTATTTT.

This clone showed up just once. V and J are TRBV2 and TRBJ2-5; D not resolved. Germline V gene lookup returns CDR1 SNHLY and CDR2 FYNNEI. The CDR3 runs 13 residues. Trimming left V 8 bases short and J 5 bases short, with 15 bases between. The CDR3 DNA reads TGTGCCAGCCACGGGCTGCCTGGGGAGACCCAGTACTTC. Translating gives CASHGLPGETQYF.